The present entry profiles one T cell receptor (beta chain) with its context. This clone showed up just a few times. Its cognate antigen has yet to be identified. Within one base of it there is no much larger clone, and no base qualities were kept. This record belongs to a study of cytomegalovirus exposure and HLA in healthy donors (dated by TCRdb to about 2017). About the full investigation: According to an earlier analysis of 587 of the donors, 150 million to 200 million T cells yielded 117 million unique TCR beta sequences and more than 250 Gb of sequence data. About 320 gigabases of sequencing data and around 87 million unique TCR sequences were included in an early release covering about 620 HLA-typed donors. Of the 300 to 500 genotyped donors, 70% to 90% were placed in the genetic ancestry cluster associated with self-reported Caucasian donors. The study aimed to test whether cataloging public T cell receptors could reveal signatures of past pathogen exposure. The T cell repertoires of around 670 subjects were profiled by immunosequencing and related to cytomegalovirus serostatus. Along with the approximately 700-subject first cohort, a separate validation cohort of 120 different subjects was used. To predict cytomegalovirus infection status, the study combined high-throughput TCR immunosequencing, statistical association of individual TCRs with disease status, and machine learning. In a later analysis, previously published TCR beta repertoires from hundreds of donors were re-analyzed and high-resolution HLA genotyping was added so that TCR occurrence patterns could be studied. Rather than using new phenotypic data, the later analysis identified candidate immune exposures from TCR beta sequences and from how often those sequences occurred across donors. In an earlier analysis of about 590 of the donors, high-throughput TCR beta sequencing was used to judge whether each TCR beta V gene segment behaved as functional or pseudogenic. Donor age, sex, ethnicity and CMV serostatus were collected together with the repertoire data. A later genetic analysis took genome-wide SNP genotypes for about three fifths of the 666 donors and used that subset as a discovery cohort. Every discovery cohort repertoire had been produced on one sequencing platform. Class I and class II HLA loci were covered by the typing at four-digit resolution. The number of typed donors differed by locus: about 620-640 for A, B, C, DRB1 and DQB1; approximately 540 for DQA1; 606 for DPA1; and some 450 for DPB1. Because of strong linkage in the cohort, roughly five DR-DQ haplotypes were treated as single units for association and clustering. On average, about 200,000 unique TCR beta nucleotide sequences were sequenced per donor among several hundred genotyped donors of the cohort, with 15% to 20% of those sequences being non-productive. General study outcomes and caveats: While some public TCRs were present in many individuals, most TCR sequences turned up only very rarely across donors. Because counts were too low, seventeen rarely observed V segments, including chromosome 9 orphons, were excluded from the earlier analysis of a few hundred of the donors. Because some donors lacked HLA typing at each locus, the association tests relied only on the typed subset. Specific HLA alleles were associated with some 15,000 TCR beta sequences at a false discovery rate of 0.05 in a later analysis. The presence/absence analyses assumed that sequencing depth was roughly uniform across donors, and that assumption may not be true. It was suggested by the authors that the approach could potentially be generalized to other disease states and immunological phenotypes. Most CMV-associated TCR beta chains appeared to be HLA-restricted in a later analysis, and the HLA associations seemed to be driven largely by CMV exposure. A later analysis found that HLA-associated TCR beta chains were more clonally expanded and had lower generation probabilities than equally common non-associated chains. Only TCR beta chains were sequenced in this cohort, and the absence of alpha or paired-chain data limited detectable features. According to a later analysis, TCR association rates differed among HLA loci, with DRB1 alleles showing the most associated TCRs and HLA-C alleles showing the fewest. A cluster of highly shared sequence variants was judged likely to be a technical artifact of the sequencing pipeline. A later genetic analysis reported fewer N-insertions in productive TCRs among donors in an Asian-associated ancestry cluster than the approximately 700-donor mean. An association between a missense DCLRE1C variant and V-gene and J-gene trimming of TCR beta chains was found in a later genetic analysis and replicated in an independent cohort. The classifier was reported to diagnose cytomegalovirus status with high specificity and sensitivity in both the original cohort and the validation cohort. When HLA alleles, especially DR and DQ, strongly co-occurred, attributing TCR associations to individual alleles was difficult. In the study, approximately 160 TCR beta chains were listed as associated with cytomegalovirus. In a later analysis, several top co-occurrence clusters were reported to appear linked to parvovirus B19, influenza, CMV and Epstein-Barr virus. Correlated functional status among segregating V segments might reflect linkage disequilibrium, but an unknown experimental factor could not be ruled out. CMV serostatus was the only immune exposure information available for the cohort. In an earlier analysis of more than 450 of the donors, most TCR beta V segments were observed in productive rearrangements about 87% or about 30% of the time, broadly matching IMGT annotations. A few of the identified cytomegalovirus-associated TCR beta chains were confirmed in vitro to be specific for cytomegalovirus antigens. A further reported finding was that TCR beta sequences accurately predicted the HLA-A and HLA-B alleles for most subjects in the first cohort.

The cohort consisted of some 730 healthy bone marrow donors. At the time of sampling, all cohort members were nominally healthy, though unrecorded immune exposures were likely present. The donor was CMV seronegative and belonged to the group of over 300 seronegative cohort members. A peripheral blood sample was collected from each donor, and TCR beta sequencing was performed on peripheral blood mononuclear cells. The Qiagen DNeasy Blood Extraction Kit was used to extract genomic DNA from the blood cell samples. The protocol used for the library was the immunoSEQ multiplex PCR assay. For the multiplex PCR, a mixture combining 60 forward primers for TCR Vbeta segments and 13 reverse primers for TCR Jbeta segments was used. The CDR3 region of rearranged TCR beta genes was amplified from genomic DNA with a multiplex PCR assay. The Illumina HiSeq System was used to sequence the amplified TCR beta libraries as 87-base-pair reads. The original pipeline was this. In a later analysis, 77 million or so unique TCR beta chains were counted across the 690 or so repertoires, and roughly 10 million of these chains were shared by at least two donors. A nearest-neighbor algorithm error-corrected the raw reads and collapsed the reads into unique sequences, merging closely related sequences to remove PCR and sequencing errors. V, D and J gene segments were assigned by aligning CDR3 sequences to IMGT reference sequences. For a sequence to be retained, at least a six-nucleotide match to both a V gene segment and a J gene segment was required. Rearrangements were classified as productive when the CDR3 lacked stop codons and remained in frame with V and J, and all other rearrangements were classified as non-productive. CDR3 was defined by IMGT convention, running from the second conserved V-encoded cysteine to the conserved J-encoded phenylalanine. The earlier analysis of about 570 of the donors excluded any sequence lacking an unambiguous match to a single V gene segment. An earlier analysis of 587 of the donors classified V segments as functional when productive rearrangements were above 56.7% and as segregating when the standard deviation between donors was above 5%. To diagnose cytomegalovirus status from the catalog of TCR beta chain sequences, a statistical classification framework was built. A later analysis assigned V and J genes by comparing TCR nucleotide sequences with IMGT/GENE-DB human TR gene sequences. Using the TCRdist pipeline, a later analysis assigned CDR3 sequences along with most-parsimonious VDJ recombination scenarios. In a later analysis, each TCR beta chain was defined by its CDR3 amino acid sequence together with its V-gene family, and reads without a unique V-gene family were excluded. In a later analysis, nearly 600 highly shared, low-generation-probability nucleotide sequences were removed to address suspected cross-contamination and a sequencing artifact. In a later analysis, a clonal expansion index was calculated for each public chain from normalized within-repertoire ranks of inferred template counts. In a later analysis, generation probabilities were computed with a VDJ recombination model fitted to out-of-frame rearrangements, and the resulting probabilities were checked against IGoR. Hypergeometric tests were used in a later analysis to score TCR-TCR, TCR-HLA and TCR-CMV co-occurrence, with a repertoire-size bias correction applied to the TCR pairs. To estimate false discovery rates, a later analysis permuted the HLA or CMV assignments 20 times. In a later analysis, co-occurring TCRs were grouped using DBSCAN, and TCRdist sequence similarity was added for clustering within HLA-allele-positive subsets. For co-occurrence clustering, repertoires with fewer than 30,000 or more than 120,000 public chains were excluded, along with 5 or 6 repertoires with anomalous nucleotide sharing. Imported from immuneACCESS, the table was reduced by TCRdb to in-frame sequences with V and J called. These copies leave out some clones; in studies compared against another copy, an unresolved V gene accounts for under half, and the cause of the remainder is not known. That table supplies the V and J calls and clone size; D and trimming were determined from the DNA. The sample table holds approximately 130,000 clones, of which 70% to 85% were seen once. The top ten clonotypes cover 2.7% of the sample.

The receptor's source is a boy younger than 10 in good health and CMV-seronegative. The specimen sequenced was PBMCs.

The CDR3 sequence is CASSRQEHQPQHF. The bases read TGTGCCAGTAGTCGACAGGAGCACCAGCCCCAGCATTTT. The chain was built from TRBV19 and TRBJ1-5; D gene: possibly TRBD1, on 6 matching bases. V was cut back by 5 bases and J by 7 bases, leaving a gap of 12 bases between them. In the germline V gene (reference sequence), CDR1 corresponds to LNHDA and CDR2 to SQIVND. The CDR3 sequence holds 13 residues, the cysteine and phenylalanine included. The retained sequence is limited to the CDR3, 39 bases, with the frame set at the first base. Outside the CDR3, residues come from the reference TRBV19 and TRBJ1-5 proteins, so the full variable domain is: DGGITQSPKYLFRKEGQNVTLSCEQNLNHDAMYWYRQDPGQGLRLIYYSQIVNDFQKGDIAEGYSVSREKKESFPLTVTSAQKNPTAFYLCASSRQEHQPQHFGDGTRLSIL.